Here is one TCR beta chain with its context. What it binds is unknown. These data are taken from a study of shared clonotypes between healthy human individuals. Study details: Ranging from 18 to 49 in age, donors were two women and a few men. Overall study findings and caveats: The study found lower generation probabilities in non-shared clonotypes than in those shared by all four donors. A limitation of the genetic and exposure-history diversity represented arose from few donors.

Germline loops: CDR1 SGHTA, CDR2 FQGNSA. Deletions cut 1 base from V and 0 bases from J, with 7 bases between. The CDR3 is 15 amino acids. As originally analysed: ImmunoSEQ output lacked quality scores and full-length reads, limiting matched filtering. Profiled with immunoSEQ multiplex PCR; TCRdb holds only in-frame clones, not every one. Clonal size and the V and J genes are those of that table, whereas D and trimming came from the DNA. The sample consists of about 680,000 clones, about three quarters of them appearing once. The TCR comes from a woman aged 25 to 45 in good health. Material for sequencing was memory CD4+ T cells sorted from blood. The sample's subset: CD45RA-negative fraction. The chain carries TRBV7-2 and TRBJ1-3; D perhaps matches TRBD1 (5 bases). CDR3 sequence: CASSLDRSSGNTIYF. CDR3 coding DNA: TGTGCCAGCAGCTTAGACAGGAGCTCTGGAAACACCATATATTTT.